The clone carrying this T cell receptor beta chain was detected once. The sample is drawn from a study of blood T cell repertoires in COVID-19. Overall study: Some COVID-19 samples were acute and others convalescent; all came from the United States, Italy and Spain. Sample material is recorded as cDNA or gDNA derived from T cells, B-cell-depleted T cells, or PBMCs.

Authors' processing steps: Estimation of nucleated cell counts relied on the amplification of reference gene primers. Produced via immunoSEQ multiplex PCR; TCRdb's table is partial and in-frame only. That table furnishes V, J and clone size, whereas the DNA furnished D and trimming. The sample contains roughly 140,000 clones, about 91% of which appear only once. V was shortened by 4 bases and J by 0 bases, with 13 bases between the two germline ends. Germline assignment: CDR1 SGHTA and CDR2 FQGTGA. This CDR3 contains 16 residues. The sequencing sample was made of peripheral blood. The chain links TRBV7-3 to TRBJ1-3, with D perhaps matching TRBD1 (5 bases). This clonotype was obtained from a human donor in a cohort sampled during active COVID-19. As DNA, the CDR3 is TGTGCCAGCAGCTCCCCAGGGTGGTGCTCTGGAAACACCATATATTTT. Translation gives CASSSPGWCSGNTIYF.